Presented here are 26 T cell receptor beta chains from one specimen sequenced in a study of CD8+ T cells in alopecia areata. Extracted RNA was reverse transcribed, and the resulting cDNA served as sequencing template. The data were produced by immunoSEQ multiplex PCR, yet TCRdb's version contains in-frame clones alone and is incomplete. Of approximately 150,000 clones in the sample, 75% to 90% were seen once. The material was CD8+ T cells sorted from blood, obtained at week 0. All receptors come from a human donor with alopecia areata.

This clone is a singleton in its sample. The germline gene is not matched at one end of the junction; a read error may be the cause. The genes are TRBV6-5 and TRBJ2-7; no reliable D call. The germline CDR1 and CDR2 sequences are MNHEY and SVGAGI. This CDR3 is 13 amino acids long. The CDR3 sequence is CVSSYLWTHEQYF. The CDR3, as DNA: TGTGTCAGCAGTTACCTCTGGACCCACGAGCAGTACTTC.

V usage is TRBV13 and J usage is TRBJ2-1; D is possibly TRBD1 (6 bases). Between the trimmed V and J ends, which lost 3 bases and 4 bases, there was a span of 16 bases. The CDR3 runs to 16 residues. Germline values: CDR1 PRHDT, CDR2 FYEKMQ (reference sequence). The CDR3 DNA reads as TGTGCCAGCAGCTTCCAGACAGGCCTCCGGTACAATGAGCAGTTCTTC. It is translated as CASSFQTGLRYNEQFF.

V is TRBV18 and J is TRBJ2-7, with D perhaps being TRBD1 or TRBD2 (6 bases each). Per germline, CDR1 KGHSH and CDR2 LQKENI. CDR3 length: 15 residues. V lost 2 bases to trimming and J lost 4 bases, with 15 bases between them. The CDR3 sequence is CASSPTSGAGYEQYF. The CDR3 bases are TGTGCCAGCTCACCAACGTCGGGGGCGGGATACGAGCAGTACTTC.

The chain employs TRBV7-3 and TRBJ2-7; weak D call: TRBD2 (6 bases). The V end was cut by 0 bases, the J end by 3 bases, with 9 bases between. Germline V gene data show CDR1 as SGHTA and CDR2 as FQGTGA. The CDR3 is 14 residues long. The CDR3 protein is CASSLTGGDYEQYF. CDR3 nucleotide sequence: TGTGCCAGCAGCTTAACCGGGGGTGACTACGAGCAGTACTTC.

This sequence joins TRBV19 and TRBJ2-3; D unresolved. V was cut by 1 base and J by 6 bases, with 17 bases left in between. Germline CDR1 and CDR2: LNHDA and SQIVND (reference sequence). The CDR3 spans 16 residues. CDR3 amino acids: CASSIALGVKWDTQYF. The DNA for the CDR3 is TGTGCCAGTAGTATAGCGCTTGGCGTTAAGTGGGATACGCAGTATTTT.

The chain's CDR3 is CASSSPAGASYEQYF. The CDR3 DNA reads as TGTGCCAGCAGTTCCCCGGCCGGAGCGTCTTACGAGCAGTACTTC. The V and J genes are TRBV7-9 and TRBJ2-7; the D is unclear. V gave up 6 bases and J gave up 4 bases, with 19 bases separating them. Germline CDR1 and CDR2: SEHNR and FQNEAQ (reference sequence). The CDR3 covers 15 residues.

About this clone: The junction differs from germline at one of its ends, possibly a read error. The genes are TRBV27 and TRBJ2-6, with 10 bases lining up with TRBD1. This CDR3 is built from 19 residues. The V gene's germline CDR1 is MNHEY and CDR2 SMNVEV (reference sequence). CDR3 region: CASASSAGQGKVGANVPTF. CDR3 bases: TGTGCCAGCGCTTCGAGTGCGGGACAGGGGAAGGTTGGGGCCAACGTCCCGACTTTC.

The chain carries TRBV4-1 and TRBJ2-2, with TRBD2 identical over 9 bases. V was clipped by 7 bases and J by 5 bases; unmatched bases: 11. The CDR3 covers 16 residues. Germline V CDR1 and CDR2: MGHRA, YSYEKL. The CDR3 reads CASTDGASGTTGELFF. CDR3 DNA sequence: TGCGCCAGCACCGACGGGGCTAGCGGGACGACCGGGGAGCTGTTTTTT.

The genes are TRBV9 and TRBJ1-1, with D possibly matching TRBD1 (6 bases). Deletions cut 3 bases from V and 6 bases from J, with 12 bases between. The CDR3 has 13 amino acids. The germline V gene encodes CDR1 SGDLS and CDR2 YYNGEE. The CDR3 sequence: CASSEGVVPEAFF. The CDR3 region has the DNA TGTGCCAGCAGCGAGGGGGTCGTTCCTGAAGCTTTCTTT.

This clone was observed once. The chain joins TRBV27 to TRBJ2-7, with 9 bases identical to TRBD2. Looked up from germline, CDR1 is MNHEY and CDR2 is SMNVEV (reference sequence). The CDR3 is 20 residues long. Losses at the gene ends were 6 bases for V and 6 bases for J; bases not matched to a gene: 27. CDR3 DNA: TGTGCCAGCAGCCCGCTAACGGCGTTTGGGGCGGGAGGGCCAGGAGGCGAGCAGTACTTC. Translating it yields CASSPLTAFGAGGPGGEQYF.

The gene calls are TRBV29-1 and TRBJ2-7, with D maybe TRBD1 (7 bases). V was clipped by 2 bases and J by 5 bases, with 19 bases between them. This CDR3 contains 15 residues. CDR1 is SQVTM, CDR2 ANQGSEA, per germline. Written as DNA, the CDR3 is TGCAGCGTTGAAACGGGTAAGACAGGGAGGAACGAGCAGTACTTC. As protein: CSVETGKTGRNEQYF.

The chain couples TRBV9 to TRBJ2-3; D gene ambiguous. This CDR3 comprises 13 residues. From germline, CDR1 is SGDLS and CDR2 YYNGEE. V lost 1 base and J 1 base, leaving 4 bases between the germline ends. The CDR3 nucleotides are TGTGCCAGCAGCGTATCCCGCACAGATACGCAGTATTTT. Amino acid sequence: CASSVSRTDTQYF. Using reference TRBV9 and TRBJ2-3 for the parts outside the CDR3, the full variable domain is DSGVTQTPKHLITATGQRVTLRCSPRSGDLSVYWYQQSLDQGLQFLIQYYNGEERAKGNILERFSAQQFPDLHSELNLSSLELGDSALYFCASSVSRTDTQYFGPGTRLTVL.

The rearrangement links TRBV5-1 to TRBJ1-3; no clear D. The CDR3 extends over 14 amino acids. V was trimmed by 5 bases and J by 0 bases, leaving 9 bases between them. In germline, CDR1 is SGHRS, CDR2 YFSETQ. The CDR3 spells CASSMIGSGNTIYF. DNA of the CDR3: TGCGCCAGCAGTATGATAGGCTCTGGAAACACCATATATTTT.

The chain combines TRBV9 with TRBJ1-4; no reliable D call. The CDR3 totals 14 residues. The germline V gene has CDR1 SGDLS and CDR2 YYNGEE. V shed 3 bases and J shed 0 bases, with 6 bases lying between them. CDR3 in amino acids: CASSAPATNEKLFF. In DNA, the CDR3 is TGTGCCAGCAGCGCGCCTGCAACTAATGAAAAACTGTTTTTT.

V gene TRBV29-1 combines with J gene TRBJ2-1; 10 nucleotides align to TRBD2. Germline CDR1 SQVTM, CDR2 ANQGSEA. The CDR3 consists of 13 residues. The trim removed 2 bases at V and 5 bases at J, leaving 0 bases unmatched. As DNA, the CDR3 is TGCAGCGTTGAACTAGCGGGAGACAATGAGCAGTTCTTC. It yields the protein CSVELAGDNEQFF.

V gene TRBV5-1 combines with J gene TRBJ2-7; 8 nucleotides agree with TRBD1. V gave up 7 bases and J gave up 2 bases; unmatched junction bases: 5. The germline CDR1 and CDR2 sequences are SGHRS and YFSETQ. CDR3 length equals 13 residues. CDR3 DNA: TGCGCCAGCGCTGGGACAGGAGCCTACGAGCAGTACTTC. Translation gives CASAGTGAYEQYF.

This clone was seen once. The chain is built from TRBV10-3 and TRBJ2-7; TRBD1 agrees at 7 bases. The CDR3 consists of 13 residues. The J segment lost 7 bases and the V segment lost 1 base, leaving 4 bases of the junction unmatched. Germline V gene data show CDR1 as ENHRY and CDR2 as SYGVKD. CDR3 protein: CAISELSGGEQYF. CDR3 DNA sequence: TGTGCCATCAGTGAGTTGTCAGGGGGAGAGCAGTACTTC.

V gene TRBV7-6 combines with J gene TRBJ2-1; 7 bases line up with TRBD1. J gave up 6 bases and V 5 bases, and 10 bases lay outside the gene matches. Germline loops: CDR1 SGHVS, CDR2 FNYEAQ. This CDR3 region has 15 residues. The CDR3 sequence is CASSPDSRQGNEQFF. Written as DNA, the CDR3 is TGTGCCAGCAGCCCAGATTCTAGACAGGGCAATGAGCAGTTCTTC.

Concerning this clone itself: Other DNA sequences from this sample encode an identical CDR3 as well. The rearrangement links TRBV21-1 to TRBJ2-1; the table's D call, TRBD2, was not checked against the DNA. TRBV21-1 constitutes a pseudogene. This CDR3 region has 17 residues. Written as DNA, the CDR3 is TGTGCCAGCAGCGGACCCGGGACTAGCGGCTCCTACAATGAGCAGTTCTTC. Translating gives CASSGPGTSGSYNEQFF.

The chain has TRBV27 and TRBJ2-6; a possible D gene is TRBD1 (5 bases). Germline values: CDR1 MNHEY, CDR2 SMNVEV (reference sequence). The CDR3 runs to 15 residues. Trimming took 5 bases from V and 4 from J, leaving 12 bases between them. The CDR3 DNA reads TGTGCCAGCAGTATAGGGGCGTCCGGGGCCAACGTCCTGACTTTC. It specifies CASSIGASGANVLTF.

The V and J genes are TRBV7-6 and TRBJ2-5; D gene uncertain. The CDR3 contains 14 residues. The germline V and J ends were trimmed by 2 bases and 2 bases, with 9 bases remaining between them. Germline V gene sequence: CDR1 SGHVS, CDR2 FNYEAQ. The CDR3 is CASSLPRLQETQYF. The CDR3 region has the DNA TGTGCCAGCAGCTTACCACGGTTACAAGAGACCCAGTACTTC. The variable domain in full, with the rest retrieved from reference TRBV7-6 and TRBJ2-5, is GAGVSQSPRYKVTKRGQDVALRCDPISGHVSLYWYRQALGQGPEFLTYFNYEAQQDKSGLPNDRFSAERPEGSISTLTIQRTEQRDSAMYRCASSLPRLQETQYFGPGTRLLVL.

The chain combines TRBV19 with TRBJ1-2; a possible D gene is TRBD1 (5 bases). V was cut by 3 bases and J by 2 bases, with 16 bases left in between. The germline V gene encodes CDR1 LNHDA and CDR2 SQIVND (reference sequence). The CDR3 has 16 amino acids. This CDR3 is CASSIPPSDKNYGYTF. The DNA of the CDR3 is TGTGCCAGTAGTATCCCCCCCTCGGACAAAAACTATGGCTACACCTTC.

This clone was seen once. The chain recombines TRBV19 with TRBJ1-5; D uncertain. Trimming shortened V by 3 bases and J by 4 bases, and 7 bases separated the two germline ends. The CDR3 is 13 residues long. Germline V lookup: CDR1 LNHDA, CDR2 SQIVND (reference sequence). The DNA for the CDR3 is TGTGCCAGTAGTATTCCCCCAAATCAGCCCCAGCATTTT. Protein product: CASSIPPNQPQHF.

Details on this clone: This sample also contains other DNA sequences that code for the same CDR3. The chain uses TRBV4-1 and TRBJ2-7, with TRBD1 as a possible D gene (5 bases). Trimming cost V 0 bases and J 6 bases, with 15 bases left between them. Germline CDR1 MGHRA, CDR2 YSYEKL. This CDR3 contains 15 residues. As DNA, the CDR3 is TGCGCCAGCAGCCAAGATCTGGGGCAGGCCCGCGAGCAGTACTTC. Protein sequence: CASSQDLGQAREQYF.

This clone was seen only once. The chain recombines TRBV2 with TRBJ2-5; weak D call: TRBD1 (5 bases). The J call may be wrong; the DNA end is better matched by TRBJ2-7. The V gene's germline CDR1 is SNHLY and CDR2 FYNNEI. The CDR3 extends over 15 amino acids. CDR3 protein: CASSEFQGTTYEQYF. CDR3 in DNA: TGTGCCAGCAGTGAGTTTCAGGGTACTACCTACGAGCAGTACTTC.

This clone was recorded only once. CDR3 in amino acids: CAWRGIRHEQYF. CDR3 in DNA: TGTGCCTGGAGGGGGATCCGGCACGAGCAGTACTTC. The rearrangement joins TRBV30 to TRBJ2-5, with D uncertain. With the DNA end fitting TRBJ2-7 better, the J assignment may be wrong. Looked up from germline, CDR1 is GTSNPN and CDR2 is SVGIG (reference sequence). This CDR3 spans 12 amino acids.